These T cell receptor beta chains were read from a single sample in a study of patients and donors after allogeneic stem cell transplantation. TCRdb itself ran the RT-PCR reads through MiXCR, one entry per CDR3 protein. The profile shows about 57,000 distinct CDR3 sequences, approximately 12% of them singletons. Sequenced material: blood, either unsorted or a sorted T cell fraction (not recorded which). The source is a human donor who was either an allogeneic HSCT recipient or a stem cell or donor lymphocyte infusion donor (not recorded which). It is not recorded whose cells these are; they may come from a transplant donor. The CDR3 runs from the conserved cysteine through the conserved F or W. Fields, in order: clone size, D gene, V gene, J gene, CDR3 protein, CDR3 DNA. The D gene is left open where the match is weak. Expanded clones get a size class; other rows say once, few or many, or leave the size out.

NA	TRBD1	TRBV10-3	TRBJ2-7	CAINPDRGDYEQYF	TGTGCCATCAACCCTGACAGGGGAGACTACGAGCAGTACTTC
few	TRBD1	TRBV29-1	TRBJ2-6	CSVSLPPGQGPSGANVLTF	TGCAGCGTTTCCCTCCCTCCGGGACAGGGCCCCTCTGGGGCCAACGTCCTGACTTTC
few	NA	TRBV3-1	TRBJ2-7	CASSQGLAPFYEQYF	TGTGCCAGCAGCCAAGGGCTAGCGCCTTTCTACGAGCAGTACTTC
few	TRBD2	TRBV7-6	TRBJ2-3	CASSFGGRTDTQYF	TGTGCCAGCAGCTTTGGCGGGAGAACAGATACGCAGTATTTT
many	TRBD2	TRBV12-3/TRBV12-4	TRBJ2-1	CASSVLAEVVNEQFF	TGTGCCAGCAGTGTACTAGCGGAAGTCGTAAATGAGCAGTTCTTC
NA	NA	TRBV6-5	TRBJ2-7	CASSQTLRLENYEQYF	TGTGCCAGCAGTCAGACACTCAGACTTGAAAACTACGAGCAGTACTTC
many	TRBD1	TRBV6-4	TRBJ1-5	CASNRQGAYNFSNQPQHF	TGTGCCAGCAACCGACAGGGGGCTTATAATTTTAGCAATCAGCCCCAGCATTTT
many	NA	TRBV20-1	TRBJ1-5	CSASAGRPNQPQHF	TGCAGTGCTAGTGCGGGGAGGCCTAATCAGCCCCAGCATTTT
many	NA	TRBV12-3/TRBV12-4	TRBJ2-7	CASKESSYEQYF	TGTGCCAGCAAGGAGAGCTCCTACGAGCAGTACTTC
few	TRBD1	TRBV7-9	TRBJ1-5	CASSLSGTGDSNQPQHF	TGTGCCAGCAGCTTATCCGGGACAGGGGACAGCAATCAGCCCCAGCATTTT
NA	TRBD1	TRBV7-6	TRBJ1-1	CASSLGNRGNTEAFF	TGTGCCAGCAGCTTAGGGAACAGGGGGAACACTGAAGCTTTCTTT
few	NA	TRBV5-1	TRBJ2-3	CASSRHLQVTDTQYF	TGCGCCAGCAGCCGACACCTACAAGTCACAGATACGCAGTATTTT
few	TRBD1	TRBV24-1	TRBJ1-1	CATSDSWTGTGAFF	TGTGCCACCAGTGATTCGTGGACAGGGACTGGAGCTTTCTTT
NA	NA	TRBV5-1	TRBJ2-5	CASSDLGSLETQYF	TGCGCCAGCAGCGACCTCGGCAGTTTGGAGACCCAGTACTTC
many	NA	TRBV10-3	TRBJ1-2	CAISESPDRAGYTF	TGTGCCATCAGTGAGTCCCCTGACAGAGCTGGCTACACCTTC
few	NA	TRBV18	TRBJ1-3	CASSSGQDSGNTIYF	TGTGCCAGCTCCTCCGGACAAGACTCTGGAAACACCATATATTTT
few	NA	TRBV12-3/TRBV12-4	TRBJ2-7	CASSSGTVPSYEQYF	TGTGCCAGCAGTTCCGGGACCGTACCCTCCTACGAGCAGTACTTC
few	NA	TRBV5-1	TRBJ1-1	CASSLVQASTEAFF	TGCGCCAGCAGCTTGGTTCAGGCTTCCACTGAAGCTTTCTTT
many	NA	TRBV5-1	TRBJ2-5	CASSLSQETQYF	TGCGCCAGCAGCTTGTCCCAGGAGACCCAGTACTTC
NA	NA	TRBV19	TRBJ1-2	CASSYGRGAQGGYTF	TGTGCCAGTAGTTACGGCAGGGGAGCACAAGGTGGCTACACCTTC
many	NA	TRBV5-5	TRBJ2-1	CASSISGSGGDEQFF	TGTGCCAGCAGCATTAGCGGTAGTGGTGGGGATGAGCAGTTCTTC
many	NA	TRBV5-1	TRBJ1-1	CASSLVTVNTEAFF	TGCGCCAGCAGCTTGGTTACGGTGAACACTGAAGCTTTCTTT
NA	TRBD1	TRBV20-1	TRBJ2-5	CSARDFGRQGRWPLQETQYF	TGCAGTGCTAGAGATTTTGGGCGACAGGGGAGGTGGCCCCTCCAAGAGACCCAGTACTTC
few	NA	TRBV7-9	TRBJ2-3	CASSSWRSSSTDTQYF	TGTGCCAGCAGCTCCTGGAGGAGCTCTAGCACAGATACGCAGTATTTT
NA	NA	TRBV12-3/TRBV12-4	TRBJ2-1	CASSPGTWGYNEQFF	TGTGCCAGCAGTCCCGGGACTTGGGGCTACAATGAGCAGTTCTTC
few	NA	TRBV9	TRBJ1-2	CASSPLNYGYTF	TGTGCCAGCAGCCCCCTCAACTATGGCTACACCTTC
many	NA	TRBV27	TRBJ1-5	CASSFPLTDQPQHF	TGTGCCAGCAGTTTCCCCCTGACAGATCAGCCCCAGCATTTT
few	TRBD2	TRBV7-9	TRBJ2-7	CASSLVSAGGPYEQYF	TGTGCCAGCAGCTTAGTGTCAGCGGGAGGGCCCTACGAGCAGTACTTC
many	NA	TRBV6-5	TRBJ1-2	CASRPRSPRGYTF	TGTGCCAGCAGGCCCCGATCCCCCAGGGGCTACACCTTC
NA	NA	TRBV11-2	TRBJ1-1	CASSPAQGRLNTEAFF	TGTGCCAGCAGCCCCGCCCAGGGACGGTTGAACACTGAAGCTTTCTTT
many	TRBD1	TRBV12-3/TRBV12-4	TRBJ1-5	CASSRTGNQPQHF	TGTGCCAGCAGCCGGACAGGGAATCAGCCCCAGCATTTT
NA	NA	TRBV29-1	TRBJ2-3	CSVEVMSTDTQYF	TGCAGCGTTGAAGTGATGAGCACAGATACGCAGTATTTT
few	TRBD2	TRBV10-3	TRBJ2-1	CAISGNSGSSYNEQFF	TGTGCCATCAGTGGGAATAGCGGGAGCTCCTACAATGAGCAGTTCTTC
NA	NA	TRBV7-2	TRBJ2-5	CASSRYQETQYF	TGTGCCAGCAGCCGTTACCAAGAGACCCAGTACTTC
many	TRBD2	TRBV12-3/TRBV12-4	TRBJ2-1	CASRILAGSSYNEQFF	TGTGCCAGCAGAATCCTAGCGGGGAGCTCCTACAATGAGCAGTTCTTC
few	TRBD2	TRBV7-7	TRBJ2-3	CASSWTSGSTDTQYF	TGTGCTAGCAGCTGGACTAGCGGGTCCACAGATACGCAGTATTTT
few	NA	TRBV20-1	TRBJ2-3	CSARDGGGITDTQYF	TGCAGTGCTAGAGACGGGGGCGGAATCACAGATACGCAGTATTTT
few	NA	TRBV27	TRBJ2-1	CASSYGVEQFF	TGTGCCAGCAGCTATGGTGTTGAGCAGTTCTTC
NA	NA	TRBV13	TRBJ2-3	CASSLADTQYF	TGTGCCAGCAGCTTAGCAGATACGCAGTATTTT
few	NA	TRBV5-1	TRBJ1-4	CASSLETGETEKLFF	TGCGCCAGCAGCTTGGAGACGGGGGAGACTGAAAAACTGTTTTTT
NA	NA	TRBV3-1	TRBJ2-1	CASSQDGGSYNEQFF	TGTGCCAGCAGCCAAGATGGGGGCTCCTACAATGAGCAGTTCTTC
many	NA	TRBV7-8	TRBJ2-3	CASSLDRDTQYF	TGTGCCAGCAGCTTAGACAGGGACACGCAGTATTTT
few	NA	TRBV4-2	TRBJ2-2	CASSQGWNTGELFF	TGTGCCAGCAGCCAAGGGTGGAACACCGGGGAGCTGTTTTTT
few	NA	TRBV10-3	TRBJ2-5	CAINSGYQETQYF	TGTGCCATTAACTCAGGGTACCAAGAGACCCAGTACTTC
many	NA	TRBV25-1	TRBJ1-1	CASSEFFGVGKVNTEAFF	TGTGCCAGCAGTGAATTTTTCGGGGTGGGGAAAGTGAACACTGAAGCTTTCTTT
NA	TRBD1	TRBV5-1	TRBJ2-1	CASSKPRTGGSDEQFF	TGCGCCAGCAGCAAACCAAGGACAGGGGGGAGCGATGAGCAGTTCTTC
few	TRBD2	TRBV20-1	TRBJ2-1	CSARDSLRTSGRLNDEQFF	TGCAGTGCTAGAGATTCCCTACGTACTAGCGGGAGACTAAACGATGAGCAGTTCTTC
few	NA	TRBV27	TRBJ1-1	CASSLWAGVRPEAFF	TGTGCCAGCAGTTTATGGGCAGGGGTACGGCCTGAAGCTTTCTTT
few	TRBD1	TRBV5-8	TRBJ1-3	CASSSGQGVGNTIYF	TGTGCCAGCAGCTCGGGACAGGGGGTTGGAAACACCATATATTTT